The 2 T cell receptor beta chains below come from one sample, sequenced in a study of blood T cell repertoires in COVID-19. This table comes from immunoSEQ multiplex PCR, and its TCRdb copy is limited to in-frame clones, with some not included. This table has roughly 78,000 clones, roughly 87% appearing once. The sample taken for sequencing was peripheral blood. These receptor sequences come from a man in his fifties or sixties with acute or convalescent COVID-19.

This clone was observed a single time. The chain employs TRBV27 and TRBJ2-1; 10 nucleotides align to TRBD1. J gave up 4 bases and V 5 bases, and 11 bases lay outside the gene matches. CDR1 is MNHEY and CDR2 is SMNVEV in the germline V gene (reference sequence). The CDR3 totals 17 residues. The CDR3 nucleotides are TGTGCCAGCAGTCGCAGACAGGGGGCCCATTATTACAATGAGCAGTTCTTC. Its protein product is CASSRRQGAHYYNEQFF.

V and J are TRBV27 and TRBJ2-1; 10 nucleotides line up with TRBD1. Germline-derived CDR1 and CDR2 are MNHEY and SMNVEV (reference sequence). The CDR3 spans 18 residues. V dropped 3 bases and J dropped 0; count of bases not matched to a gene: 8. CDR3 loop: CASSLGTGVASSYNEQFF. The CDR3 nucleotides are TGTGCCAGCAGTTTGGGGACAGGGGTCGCGAGCTCCTACAATGAGCAGTTCTTC.